These T cell receptor beta chains were read from a single sample in a study of a mutant IDH1 vaccine in newly diagnosed glioma. Profiled with immunoSEQ multiplex PCR; TCRdb holds only in-frame clones, not every one. The sample lists around 82,000 clones; roughly 80% were seen once. Sequenced here: PBMCs, sampled from a glioma patient treated with radiotherapy, temozolomide or both. The source is a middle-aged man with glioma. Some clones in this sample may be carry-over from other donors' samples. The CDR3 runs from the conserved cysteine through the conserved F or W. A D gene is named only where the DNA matches it firmly. Not every row has a clone size; where given, it reads once, few, many or a size class.

NA | TRBJ2-2 | NA | TRBV18 | CASSPPPYTGELFF | TGTGCCAGCTCACCACCCCCTTACACCGGGGAGCTGTTTTTT
TRBD1 | TRBJ2-5 | NA | TRBV7-2 | CASSLGGGTGEETQYF | TGTGCCAGCAGCTTAGGAGGGGGGACAGGGGAAGAGACCCAGTACTTC
TRBD1 | TRBJ2-7 | NA | TRBV19 | CASSRDRGYEQYF | TGTGCCAGTAGCCGGGACAGGGGCTACGAGCAGTACTTC
NA | TRBJ2-5 | NA | TRBV19 | CASSIGVWDRLETQYF | TGTGCCAGTAGTATCGGGGTCTGGGATCGGTTAGAGACCCAGTACTTC
NA | TRBJ2-6 | NA | TRBV4-1 | CASSQVRGTGANVLTF | TGCGCCAGCAGCCAAGTCCGAGGGACTGGGGCCAACGTCCTGACTTTC
TRBD1 | TRBJ2-7 | NA | TRBV25-1 | CASSEVEGDRTLVIGQYF | TGTGCCAGCAGTGAAGTAGAAGGGGACAGGACCTTAGTTATCGGGCAGTACTTC
TRBD1 | TRBJ2-3 | NA | TRBV2 | CASSLTGGDTQYF | TGTGCCAGCAGTCTTACAGGGGGAGATACGCAGTATTTT
NA | TRBJ1-1 | medium-sized | TRBV10-3 | CAISGGSDTEAFF | TGTGCCATCAGCGGGGGCTCGGACACTGAAGCTTTCTTT
NA | TRBJ1-1 | NA | TRBV2 | CASSARSLVAFF | TGTGCCAGCAGTGCCCGAAGCCTCGTAGCTTTCTTT
NA | TRBJ2-5 | NA | TRBV29-1 | CSVDPDYQETQYF | TGCAGCGTTGACCCGGACTACCAAGAGACCCAGTACTTC
NA | TRBJ1-2 | NA | TRBV6-1 | CASRANYGYTF | TGTGCCAGCAGGGCTAACTATGGCTACACCTTC
NA | TRBJ1-2 | NA | TRBV11-2 | CASSPGGVSGGYTF | TGTGCCAGCAGCCCCGGCGGGGTAAGTGGTGGCTACACCTTC
NA | TRBJ1-2 | few | TRBV7-2 | CASSSGVVGGYTF | TGTGCCAGCAGCTCCGGAGTGGTCGGTGGCTACACCTTC
TRBD2 | TRBJ2-7 | NA | TRBV27 | CASSSGPGGAYEQYF | TGTGCCAGCAGTTCAGGGCCGGGGGGGGCCTACGAGCAGTACTTC
NA | TRBJ2-1 | NA | TRBV9 | CASSVVPSPVYNEQFF | TGTGCCAGCAGCGTTGTACCCTCGCCAGTCTACAATGAGCAGTTCTTC
NA | TRBJ1-5 | once | TRBV5-1 | CASSLGTGTNQPQHF | TGCGCCAGCAGCTTGGGTACAGGGACCAATCAGCCCCAGCATTTT
NA | TRBJ2-3 | NA | TRBV6-4 | CASSVQRADTQYF | TGTGCCAGCAGTGTTCAACGGGCAGATACGCAGTATTTT
TRBD2 | TRBJ2-3 | NA | TRBV30 | CAWSNSGGVGDTQYF | TGTGCCTGGAGTAATAGCGGGGGAGTGGGGGATACGCAGTATTTT
TRBD1 | TRBJ2-5 | once | TRBV19 | CASRNRDRAMAQYF | TGTGCCAGTAGGAATCGGGACAGGGCCATGGCCCAGTACTTC
NA | TRBJ1-1 | few | TRBV2 | CASSVGTNTEAFF | TGTGCCAGCAGTGTGGGCACTAACACTGAAGCTTTCTTT
NA | TRBJ2-5 | NA | TRBV5-4 | CASRKQEHPREQYF | TGTGCCAGCAGAAAACAGGAGCACCCTAGAGAGCAGTACTTC
TRBD1 | TRBJ1-5 | NA | TRBV4-1 | CASSRTGLGDQPQHF | TGCGCCAGCAGCCGGACAGGGTTGGGAGATCAGCCCCAGCATTTT
NA | TRBJ2-7 | NA | TRBV30 | CAWRNSQVQYF | TGTGCCTGGAGGAACAGCCAGGTTCAGTACTTC
NA | TRBJ2-1 | NA | TRBV7-9 | CASSTRGGYNEQFF | TGTGCCAGCAGCACAAGGGGAGGCTACAATGAGCAGTTCTTC